Shown below are 20 T cell receptor beta chains from a single sample sequenced in a study of OX40 agonist ivuxolimab in advanced cancers. Method: immunoSEQ multiplex PCR; TCRdb's copy keeps in-frame clones and lacks some. Altogether roughly 75,000 clones are present, over 75% being singletons, with the ten largest covering 6.2%. This specimen was CD4+ or CD8+ T cells sorted from blood, taken in a trial of the OX40 agonist ivuxolimab. The receptor set was obtained from an adult with an advanced solid tumor such as melanoma, head and neck, liver or kidney cancer.

The chain recombines TRBV5-1 with TRBJ1-5; the D gene is possibly TRBD1 (6 bases). Trimming removed 4 bases at V and 1 base at J, with 9 bases between. This CDR3 has 14 amino acids. Looked up from germline, CDR1 is SGHRS and CDR2 is YFSETQ. CDR3 sequence (DNA): TGCGCCAGCAGCCCCGGACAGAGCAATCAGCCCCAGCATTTT. The encoded protein is CASSPGQSNQPQHF.

The chain employs TRBV28 and TRBJ1-3; D not certain. Germline CDR1 reads MDHEN; CDR2 reads SYDVKM. This CDR3 spans 15 amino acids. Trimming cost V 3 bases and J 0 bases, with 9 bases left between them. The chain's CDR3 is CASSFLPPSGNTIYF. The DNA of the CDR3 is TGTGCCAGCAGTTTTCTCCCGCCCTCTGGAAACACCATATATTTT. The full variable domain, in which reference TRBV28 and TRBJ1-3 provide the parts outside the CDR3, is DVKVTQSSRYLVKRTGEKVFLECVQDMDHENMFWYRQDPGLGLRLIYFSYDVKMKEKGDIPEGYSVSREKKERFSLILESASTNQTSMYLCASSFLPPSGNTIYFGEGSWLTVV.

V is TRBV18 and J is TRBJ1-2; no firm D call. This CDR3 is 14 amino acids long. The V and J ends lost 4 bases and 4 bases respectively, with 13 bases between them. Germline CDR1 reads KGHSH; CDR2 reads LQKENI. CDR3 bases: TGTGCCAGCTCACTAGGAGGAGACTTCTATGGCTACACCTTC. Translating it yields CASSLGGDFYGYTF.

This clone was counted a few times. V usage is TRBV30 and J usage is TRBJ1-6, with no clear D. Per germline, CDR1 GTSNPN and CDR2 SVGIG (reference sequence). Trimming removed 7 bases at V and 8 bases at J, with 9 bases between. There are 11 residues in the CDR3. This chain's CDR3 is CAFSGDSPLHF. The CDR3 DNA is TGTGCCTTTTCTGGGGATTCACCCCTCCACTTT.

The chain employs TRBV5-1 and TRBJ2-7; 11 nucleotides agree with TRBD1. Trimming at V came to 4 bases and at J to 4 bases, leaving 4 bases not matched to a gene. This CDR3 comprises 14 residues. Germline CDR1 SGHRS, CDR2 YFSETQ. CDR3 loop: CASSPGTGGYEQYF. CDR3 coding DNA: TGCGCCAGCAGCCCCGGGACAGGGGGATACGAGCAGTACTTC.

The chain uses TRBV2 and TRBJ1-2, with TRBD1 matching 10 bases. Trimming cost V 6 bases and J 7 bases; bases outside gene matches: 8. The CDR3 loop spans 14 amino acids. Germline V gene data show CDR1 as SNHLY and CDR2 as FYNNEI. CDR3: CASSAVTGGIGYTF. The DNA of the CDR3 is TGTGCCAGCAGCGCAGTGACAGGGGGCATTGGCTACACCTTC.

The chain has TRBV30 and TRBJ1-5; D uncertain. CDR1 and CDR2 from the germline V gene are GTSNPN and SVGIG (reference sequence). CDR3 size: 12 residues. Trimming pared 2 bases from V and 7 bases from J, leaving 9 bases between. CDR3 sequence: CAWSPAGQPQHF. For the CDR3, the DNA is TGTGCCTGGAGTCCGGCTGGCCAGCCCCAGCATTTT. Supplemented by reference TRBV30 and TRBJ1-5, the full variable domain reads SQTIHQWPATLVQPVGSPLSLECTVEGTSNPNLYWYRQAAGRGLQLLFYSVGIGQISSEVPQNLSASRPQDRQFILSSKKLLLSDSGFYLCAWSPAGQPQHFGDGTRLSIL.

The rearrangement joins TRBV7-9 to TRBJ2-3; D possibly corresponds to TRBD1 (6 bases). V was pared by 5 bases and J by 2 bases, with 11 bases between. This CDR3 comprises 14 residues. CDR1 is SEHNR and CDR2 is FQNEAQ in the germline V gene (reference sequence). The CDR3 bases are TGTGCCAGCAGCAAGGGGGATGACACAGATACGCAGTATTTT. This translates into CASSKGDDTDTQYF. The variable domain in full, completed from reference TRBV7-9 and TRBJ2-3, reads DTGVSQNPRHKITKRGQNVTFRCDPISEHNRLYWYRQTLGQGPEFLTYFQNEAQLEKSRLLSDRFSAERPKGSFSTLEIQRTEQGDSAMYLCASSKGDDTDTQYFGPGTRLTVL.

This clone was found once. The V and J genes are TRBV10-3 and TRBJ2-5, with 7 bases aligning to TRBD1. CDR3 length: 14 residues. J lost 2 bases, V lost 6 bases, and 6 bases had no gene match. Germline loops: CDR1 ENHRY, CDR2 SYGVKD. CDR3 in amino acids: CAIRGQSSQETQYF. CDR3 sequence (DNA): TGTGCCATCAGGGGACAGTCTTCGCAAGAGACCCAGTACTTC.

This chain links TRBV9 with TRBJ2-6, with D possibly TRBD1 on 6 matching bases. Per the germline V gene, CDR1 is SGDLS and CDR2 is YYNGEE. The CDR3 loop spans 16 amino acids. The V and J ends lost 2 bases and 4 bases respectively, with 13 bases between them. For the CDR3, the DNA is TGTGCCAGCAGCGTCCCTGACGGGACAGGGGCCAACGTCCTGACTTTC. The encoded protein is CASSVPDGTGANVLTF.

CDR3 sequence: CASSLEFRGTYEQYF. The CDR3 DNA sequence: TGTGCCAGCAGCTTAGAATTCCGGGGTACCTACGAGCAGTACTTC. The gene calls are TRBV11-2 and TRBJ2-7; a possible D gene is TRBD2 (5 bases). Trimming cost V 0 bases and J 2 bases, with 11 bases left between them. Per germline, CDR1 SGHAT and CDR2 FQNNGV. The CDR3 loop spans 15 amino acids. The full variable domain, with the rest looked up from reference TRBV11-2 and TRBJ2-7, is EAGVAQSPRYKIIEKRQSVAFWCNPISGHATLYWYQQILGQGPKLLIQFQNNGVVDDSQLPKDRFSAERLKGVDSTLKIQPAKLEDSAVYLCASSLEFRGTYEQYFGPGTRLTVT.

This clone has a single count. V and J are TRBV7-2 and TRBJ1-2; D possibly corresponds to TRBD1 (6 bases). Trimming cost V 5 bases and J 6 bases, with 16 bases left between them. This CDR3 is 14 amino acids long. From germline, CDR1 is SGHTA and CDR2 FQGNSA. The CDR3 loop reads CASSTPYRVDGYTF. DNA for the CDR3: TGTGCCAGCAGCACCCCGTACAGGGTCGATGGCTACACCTTC.

The chain employs TRBV5-6 and TRBJ1-2, with D tentatively TRBD1 (5 bases). Per germline, CDR1 SGHDT and CDR2 YYEEEE. With 4 bases removed from V and 1 base from J, the gap between germline ends came to 20 bases. The CDR3 covers 17 residues. The CDR3 is CASSRTGRQQGNYGYTF. In DNA, the CDR3 is TGTGCCAGCAGCCGCACCGGGAGACAGCAGGGTAACTATGGCTACACCTTC.

The chain has TRBV5-6 and TRBJ2-3; 7 positions agree with TRBD2. The V segment lost 4 bases and the J segment 3 bases; nucleotides outside the gene matches: 11. The CDR3 runs 16 residues. CDR1 and CDR2 (germline): SGHDT, YYEEEE. The CDR3 is CASSPLSAGETDTQYF. In DNA, the CDR3 is TGTGCCAGCAGCCCCCTGTCCGCGGGGGAGACAGATACGCAGTATTTT.

The V call is TRBV4-3, the J call TRBJ1-2, with a possible D match to TRBD1 (5 bases). Germline values: CDR1 LGHNA, CDR2 YSLEER. Trimming cost V 0 bases and J 3 bases, with 14 bases left between them. The CDR3 has 16 amino acids. As DNA, the CDR3 is TGCGCCAGCAGCCAAGAATCCAGGGTCCGTGACTATGGCTACACCTTC. Translation gives CASSQESRVRDYGYTF.

The rearrangement joins TRBV7-9 to TRBJ2-1; D gene uncertain. V was shortened by 0 bases and J by 4 bases, with 19 bases between the two germline ends. Germline CDR1 is SEHNR and CDR2 is FQNEAQ (reference sequence). The CDR3 has 18 amino acids. CDR3 in amino acids: CASSLAIEGQVLYNEQFF. The CDR3 coding sequence is TGTGCCAGCAGCTTAGCGATTGAAGGCCAAGTGTTGTACAATGAGCAGTTCTTC. Combining the CDR3 with reference TRBV7-9 and TRBJ2-1 gives the whole variable domain DTGVSQNPRHKITKRGQNVTFRCDPISEHNRLYWYRQTLGQGPEFLTYFQNEAQLEKSRLLSDRFSAERPKGSFSTLEIQRTEQGDSAMYLCASSLAIEGQVLYNEQFFGPGTRLTVL.

The chain carries TRBV2 and TRBJ2-7; unclear D gene. The V end was cut by 7 bases, the J end by 0 bases, with 10 bases between. This CDR3 region has 13 residues. The V gene's germline CDR1 is SNHLY and CDR2 FYNNEI. The CDR3 coding sequence is TGTGCCAGCAAGGGCTGGAGCTCCTACGAGCAGTACTTC. Translated: CASKGWSSYEQYF.

This clone was observed a few times. The V and J genes are TRBV5-5 and TRBJ2-6; D not certain. The CDR3 covers 16 residues. CDR1 and CDR2 from the germline V gene are SGHKS and YYEKEE (reference sequence). V was shortened by 4 bases and J by 0 bases, with 11 bases between the two germline ends. CDR3 sequence (DNA): TGTGCCAGCAGCCTGGGCCCGAGCTCTGGGGCCAACGTCCTGACTTTC. It encodes CASSLGPSSGANVLTF. Full variable domain (missing parts from reference TRBV5-5 and TRBJ2-6): DAGVTQSPTHLIKTRGQQVTLRCSPISGHKSVSWYQQVLGQGPQFIFQYYEKEERGRGNFPDRFSARQFPNYSSELNVNALLLGDSALYLCASSLGPSSGANVLTFGAGSRLTVL.

DNA for the CDR3: TGTGCCAGCAGCCGGTGGGGGTACACTGAAGCTTTCTTT. Amino acids: CASSRWGYTEAFF. This chain links TRBV5-4 with TRBJ1-1; possible D gene TRBD1, 5 bases. Trimming removed 4 bases at V and 3 bases at J, with 10 bases between. CDR1 is SGHNT and CDR2 is YYREEE in the germline V gene (reference sequence). CDR3 size: 13 residues.

This chain connects TRBV6-5 to TRBJ1-1; D is uncertain. CDR3 length: 13 amino acids. Germline V CDR1 and CDR2: MNHEY, SVGAGI. Trimming cost V 5 bases and J 2 bases, with 9 bases left between them. CDR3 sequence: CASSLGHNTEAFF. Written as DNA, the CDR3 is TGTGCCAGCAGTCTAGGCCATAACACTGAAGCTTTCTTT.